The sequence of this TCR beta chain was determined in a study of vaccination and CD4 T cells after COVID-19. Across the whole study: Two of the convalescents were Hispanic, and convalescents were six males and four females. Post-vaccine sample collection happened at a median of approximately 10 weeks after dose two, ranging 14 to 241. Study conclusions and caveats: The median SARS-CoV-2-reactive clonotype number increased from around 19 to 38, without statistical significance.

The treatment is: approximately 10-day PBMC culture with coronavirus spike peptide pools or control peptides (ViraFEST assay). Cultures got half-medium changes with IL-2 on days 3 and 7. The junction had 4 bases not matched to a gene; V was cut back by 3 bases and J by 8 bases. The germline CDR1 and CDR2 sequences are GTSNPN and SVGIG (reference sequence). This CDR3 comprises 12 residues. Comment on this clonotype: Its target is not known.

Sequencing of cultured CD4+ T cell DNA used the Oncomine TCR Beta short-read assay. TCRdb fed the PCR reads into MiXCR, producing one record per CDR3 protein. The sample yields 25,000 or so distinct CDR3 sequences, roughly 44% seen once. The J gene is TRBJ2-4, the V gene TRBV30, with 7 bases lining up with TRBD1. The source is a human donor who received a COVID-19 vaccine. The specimen comprised CD4+ T cells from blood, cultured in vitro, sampled before SARS-CoV-2 vaccination. The CDR3 spells CAWRTGRDIQYF. For the CDR3, the DNA is TGTGCCTGGAGGACAGGGCGGGACATTCAGTACTTC.